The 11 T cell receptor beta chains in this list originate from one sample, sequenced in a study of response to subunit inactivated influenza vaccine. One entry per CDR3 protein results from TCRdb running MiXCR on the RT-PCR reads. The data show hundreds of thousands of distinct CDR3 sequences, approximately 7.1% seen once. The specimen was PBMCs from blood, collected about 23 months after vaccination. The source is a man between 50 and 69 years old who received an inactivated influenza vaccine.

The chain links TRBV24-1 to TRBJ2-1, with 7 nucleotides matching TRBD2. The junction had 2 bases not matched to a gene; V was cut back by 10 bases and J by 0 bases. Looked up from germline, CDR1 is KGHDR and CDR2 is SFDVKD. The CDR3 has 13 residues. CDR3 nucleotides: TGTGCCACTAGCGGGCTCTCCTACAATGAGCAGTTCTTC. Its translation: CATSGLSYNEQFF.

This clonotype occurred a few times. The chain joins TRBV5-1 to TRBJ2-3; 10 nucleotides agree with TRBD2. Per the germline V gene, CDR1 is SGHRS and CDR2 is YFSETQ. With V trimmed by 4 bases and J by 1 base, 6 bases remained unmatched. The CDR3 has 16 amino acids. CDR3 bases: TGCGCCAGCAGCCCTACTAGCGGGGATCGCACAGATACGCAGTATTTT. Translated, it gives CASSPTSGDRTDTQYF.

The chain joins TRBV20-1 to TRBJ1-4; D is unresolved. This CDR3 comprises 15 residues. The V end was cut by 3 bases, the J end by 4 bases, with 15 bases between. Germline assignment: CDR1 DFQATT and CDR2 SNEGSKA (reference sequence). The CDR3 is CSASGLGRNNEKLFF. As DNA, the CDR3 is TGCAGTGCTAGTGGCCTCGGTAGGAATAATGAAAAACTGTTTTTT.

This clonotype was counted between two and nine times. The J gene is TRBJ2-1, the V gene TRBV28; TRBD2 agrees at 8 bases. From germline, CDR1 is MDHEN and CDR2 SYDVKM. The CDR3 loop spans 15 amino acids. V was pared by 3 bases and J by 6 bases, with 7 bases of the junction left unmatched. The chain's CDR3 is CASSLGLVGGNEQFF. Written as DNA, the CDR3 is TGTGCCAGCAGTTTGGGACTAGTTGGCGGCAATGAGCAGTTCTTC.

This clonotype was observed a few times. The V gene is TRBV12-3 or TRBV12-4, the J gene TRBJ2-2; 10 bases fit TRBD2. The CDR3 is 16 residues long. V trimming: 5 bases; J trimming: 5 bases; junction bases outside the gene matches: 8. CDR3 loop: CASSTRTSGATGELFF. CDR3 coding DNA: TGTGCCAGCAGTACCAGGACTAGCGGAGCGACCGGGGAGCTGTTTTTT.

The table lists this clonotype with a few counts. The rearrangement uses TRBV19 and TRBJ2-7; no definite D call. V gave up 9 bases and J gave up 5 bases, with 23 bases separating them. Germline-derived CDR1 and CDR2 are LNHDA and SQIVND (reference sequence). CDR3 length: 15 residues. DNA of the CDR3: TGTGCCAGCAGAAATCGATGGGCAACCGTCGACGAGCAGTACTTC. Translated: CASRNRWATVDEQYF.

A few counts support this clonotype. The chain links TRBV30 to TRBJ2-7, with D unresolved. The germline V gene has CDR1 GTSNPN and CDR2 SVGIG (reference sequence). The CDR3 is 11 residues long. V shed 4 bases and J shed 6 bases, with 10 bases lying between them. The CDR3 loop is CAWNAYGEQYF. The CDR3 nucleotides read TGTGCCTGGAATGCATACGGCGAGCAGTACTTC.

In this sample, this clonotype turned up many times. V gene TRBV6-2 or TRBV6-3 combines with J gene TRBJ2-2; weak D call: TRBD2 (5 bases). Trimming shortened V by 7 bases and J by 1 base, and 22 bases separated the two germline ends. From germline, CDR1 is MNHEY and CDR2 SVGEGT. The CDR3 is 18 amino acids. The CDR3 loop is CASIPFDGVKGNTGELFF. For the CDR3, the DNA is TGTGCCAGCATCCCCTTCGACGGGGTAAAAGGGAACACCGGGGAGCTGTTTTTT.

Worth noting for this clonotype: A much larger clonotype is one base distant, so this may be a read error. As DNA, the CDR3 is TGTGCCAGAAAGGGGAAGGTCGCGGATACGCAGTATTTT. Its translation: CARKGKVADTQYF. The chain recombines TRBV2 with TRBJ2-3; possibly TRBD1 for D (5 bases). Trimming left V 9 bases short and J 6 bases short, with 16 bases between. Germline loops: CDR1 SNHLY, CDR2 FYNNEI. This CDR3 has 13 amino acids.

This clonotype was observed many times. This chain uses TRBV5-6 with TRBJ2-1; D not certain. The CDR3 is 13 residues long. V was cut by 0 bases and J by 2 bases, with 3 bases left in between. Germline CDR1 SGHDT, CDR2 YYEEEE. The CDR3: CASSLEPYNEQFF. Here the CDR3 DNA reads TGTGCCAGCAGCTTGGAACCCTACAATGAGCAGTTCTTC.

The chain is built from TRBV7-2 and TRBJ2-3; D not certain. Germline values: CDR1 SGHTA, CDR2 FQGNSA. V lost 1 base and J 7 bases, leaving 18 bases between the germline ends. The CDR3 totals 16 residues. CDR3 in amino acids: CASSLVGTAHSNTQYF. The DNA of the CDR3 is TGTGCCAGCAGCTTAGTCGGTACAGCTCATTCAAATACGCAGTATTTT.